Each of the 27 T cell receptor beta chains below was sequenced from the same sample in a study of T cell responses to AZD1222 COVID-19 vaccine. This table comes from immunoSEQ multiplex PCR, and its TCRdb copy is limited to in-frame clones, with some not included. This sample has around 120,000 clones, with less than 90% found just once. Sample: peripheral blood, taken on day 0 of AZD1222 vaccination. The receptors here all came from an adult in good health.

The count of this clone is one. The chain has TRBV27 and TRBJ1-2; tentatively, D is TRBD1 (5 bases). V gave up 11 bases and J gave up 0 bases, with 22 bases separating them. The CDR3 spans 16 residues. Germline CDR1 reads MNHEY; CDR2 reads SMNVEV (reference sequence). As DNA, the CDR3 is TGTGCCTCCCGCCAACAGAGTGGGGGGGCTAACTATGGCTACACCTTC. Translating gives CASRQQSGGANYGYTF.

The chain carries TRBV4-2 and TRBJ2-1; D not certain. This CDR3 contains 15 residues. Germline CDR1 LGHNA, CDR2 YNFKEQ. V lost 0 bases and J lost 5, with 11 bases in between. The chain's CDR3 is CASSQDHPQDNEQFF. CDR3 in DNA: TGTGCCAGCAGCCAAGATCATCCCCAGGACAATGAGCAGTTCTTC.

V is TRBV28 and J is TRBJ2-7; D not certain. V was clipped by 6 bases and J by 2 bases, with 11 bases between them. Germline CDR1 and CDR2: MDHEN and SYDVKM. The CDR3 length is 13 residues. CDR3 residues: CASSPWATYEQYF. CDR3 DNA: TGTGCCAGCAGCCCGTGGGCCACCTACGAGCAGTACTTC.

This CDR3 is CASSYTRSNYGYTF. CDR3 sequence (DNA): TGTGCCAGCAGTTATACCAGGTCTAACTATGGCTACACCTTC. The chain couples TRBV6-6 to TRBJ1-2, with D unclear. CDR1 and CDR2 from the germline V gene are MNHNY and SVGAGI (reference sequence). The CDR3 sequence is 14 residues long. Trimming took 3 bases from V and 0 from J, leaving 8 bases between them.

V usage is TRBV13 and J usage is TRBJ2-1; TRBD2 aligns across 7 bases. Trimming removed 6 bases from V and 7 bases from J; junction bases left unmatched: 21. The CDR3 is 18 amino acids. Germline-derived CDR1 and CDR2 are PRHDT and FYEKMQ (reference sequence). DNA for the CDR3: TGTGCCAGCAGGTGGGCAACCGGGACTACCGTCGGGGGTAATGAGCAGTTCTTC. This gives the protein CASRWATGTTVGGNEQFF.

J is TRBJ2-5 and V is TRBV5-6, with D perhaps TRBD2 (6 bases). V gave up 0 bases and J gave up 1 base, with 10 bases separating them. Germline values: CDR1 SGHDT, CDR2 YYEEEE. This CDR3 region has 15 residues. CDR3 amino acids: CASSLAFGSQETQYF. The CDR3 region has the DNA TGTGCCAGCAGCTTGGCCTTCGGGAGCCAAGAGACCCAGTACTTC.

The V call is TRBV19, the J call TRBJ1-2; the D gene is possibly TRBD1 (6 bases). Germline V CDR1 and CDR2: LNHDA, SQIVND (reference sequence). The CDR3 contains 13 residues. Trimming removed 5 bases at V and 0 bases at J, with 7 bases between. This CDR3 is CASSWTANYGYTF. The CDR3 DNA reads TGTGCCAGTAGTTGGACAGCTAACTATGGCTACACCTTC.

This sequence joins TRBV5-1 and TRBJ2-5; no definite D call. Trimming removed 2 bases from V and 3 bases from J, with 11 bases in between. The CDR3 spans 14 residues. CDR1 and CDR2 from the germline V gene are SGHRS and YFSETQ. The CDR3 loop is CASSFSSLKETQYF. The CDR3 DNA follows: TGCGCCAGCAGCTTCAGCAGTCTAAAAGAGACCCAGTACTTC.

This clone showed up just a few times. The chain uses TRBV24-1 and TRBJ2-7, with D possibly TRBD2 on 6 matching bases. The V and J ends lost 4 bases and 6 bases respectively, with 12 bases between them. Germline assignment: CDR1 KGHDR and CDR2 SFDVKD. The CDR3 spans 13 residues. The CDR3 bases are TGTGCCACCAGTGAGGGGGGTGGCACCGAGCAGTACTTC. Its translation is CATSEGGGTEQYF.

This rearrangement joins TRBV11-2 to TRBJ1-5; D perhaps matches TRBD1 (5 bases). V lost 1 base and J lost 4, with 11 bases in between. This CDR3 contains 15 residues. CDR1 and CDR2 (germline): SGHAT, FQNNGV. CDR3 sequence: CASSLGDGYNQPQHF. The CDR3 region has the DNA TGTGCCAGCAGCTTAGGGGACGGCTATAATCAGCCCCAGCATTTT.

This clone has just one count. The J gene is TRBJ1-4, the V gene TRBV5-5; D not resolved. Trimming shortened V by 0 bases and J by 0 bases, and 9 bases separated the two germline ends. This CDR3 comprises 16 residues. Per the germline V gene, CDR1 is SGHKS and CDR2 is YYEKEE (reference sequence). DNA of the CDR3: TGTGCCAGCAGCTTGGGTAACGGAGCAACTAATGAAAAACTGTTTTTT. Encoded protein: CASSLGNGATNEKLFF.

This CDR3 is CASSSRDGNQPQHF. Written as DNA, the CDR3 is TGTGCCAGCAGCTCCAGGGATGGCAATCAGCCCCAGCATTTT. The rearrangement links TRBV5-5 to TRBJ1-5, with D possibly being TRBD1 (5 bases). The CDR3 extends over 14 amino acids. The germline V and J ends were trimmed by 3 bases and 2 bases, with 9 bases remaining between them. Germline V CDR1 and CDR2: SGHKS, YYEKEE (reference sequence).

This clone was seen once. This sequence joins TRBV27 and TRBJ1-3; maybe TRBD1 (6 bases). Germline V gene lookup returns CDR1 MNHEY and CDR2 SMNVEV (reference sequence). This CDR3 is built from 15 residues. The germline V and J ends were trimmed by 2 bases and 2 bases, with 10 bases remaining between them. As DNA, the CDR3 is TGTGCCAGCAGTTTACAGGGGAGTACTGGAAACACCATATATTTT. Encoded protein: CASSLQGSTGNTIYF.

The chain uses TRBV10-3 and TRBJ2-5, with 9 bases fitting TRBD2. Germline loops: CDR1 ENHRY, CDR2 SYGVKD. The CDR3 has 17 residues. Losses at the gene ends were 0 bases for V and 1 base for J; bases not matched to a gene: 6. DNA for the CDR3: TGTGCCATCAGTGAGTCGGCAGCGGGAGGCCCCCAAGAGACCCAGTACTTC. It codes for CAISESAAGGPQETQYF.

The V call is TRBV28, the J call TRBJ2-2, with D perhaps given as TRBD1 or TRBD2 (5 bases each). V was cut by 4 bases and J by 7 bases, with 28 bases left in between. Germline V gene sequence: CDR1 MDHEN, CDR2 SYDVKM. The CDR3 spans 19 residues. CDR3: CASSSIPGTETIEGGELFF. CDR3 nucleotide sequence: TGTGCCAGCAGTTCCATCCCCGGGACCGAGACCATCGAAGGCGGGGAGCTGTTTTTT. The full variable domain, in which reference TRBV28 and TRBJ2-2 provide the parts outside the CDR3, is DVKVTQSSRYLVKRTGEKVFLECVQDMDHENMFWYRQDPGLGLRLIYFSYDVKMKEKGDIPEGYSVSREKKERFSLILESASTNQTSMYLCASSSIPGTETIEGGELFFGEGSRLTVL.

This clone showed up just a few times. This rearrangement joins TRBV4-1 to TRBJ2-2; D not resolved. Germline V gene sequence: CDR1 MGHRA, CDR2 YSYEKL. The CDR3 is 15 residues long. With 3 bases removed from V and 4 bases from J, the gap between germline ends came to 12 bases. Here the CDR3 reads CASSHGKGFTGELFF. In DNA form, the CDR3 reads TGCGCCAGCAGCCATGGGAAAGGGTTCACCGGGGAGCTGTTTTTT.

This chain uses TRBV4-1 with TRBJ2-1; 8 nucleotides match TRBD2. The germline gives CDR1 MGHRA, CDR2 YSYEKL. Trimming cost V 1 base and J 4 bases; bases outside gene matches: 3. This CDR3 comprises 15 residues. The CDR3 DNA reads TGCGCCAGCAGCCAAGGGACTAGCAGATACAATGAGCAGTTCTTC. Its translation is CASSQGTSRYNEQFF.

V is TRBV19 and J is TRBJ2-7; tentative D call: TRBD2 (6 bases). The CDR3 spans 13 residues. Germline CDR1 is LNHDA and CDR2 is SQIVND (reference sequence). V lost 8 bases and J 3 bases, leaving 14 bases between the germline ends. The CDR3 loop is CASRRAVGYEQYF. CDR3 coding DNA: TGTGCCAGTCGGAGGGCCGTCGGCTACGAGCAGTACTTC.

V and J are TRBV5-4 and TRBJ2-7; TRBD2 is a possible D gene (5 bases). The CDR3 totals 14 residues. Trimming removed 4 bases from V and 5 bases from J, with 16 bases in between. Germline CDR1 reads SGHNT; CDR2 reads YYREEE (reference sequence). CDR3 protein: CASSSSGSNHEQYF. As DNA, the CDR3 is TGTGCCAGCAGCAGCAGTGGGAGCAACCACGAGCAGTACTTC. Filled out from reference TRBV5-4 and TRBJ2-7, the complete variable domain reads ETGVTQSPTHLIKTRGQQVTLRCSSQSGHNTVSWYQQALGQGPQFIFQYYREEENGRGNFPPRFSGLQFPNYSSELNVNALELDDSALYLCASSSSGSNHEQYFGPGTRLTVT.

The J gene is TRBJ1-1, the V gene TRBV19; 9 bases line up with TRBD1. Germline V gene data show CDR1 as LNHDA and CDR2 as SQIVND (reference sequence). There are 17 residues in the CDR3. V trimming: 3 bases; J trimming: 6 bases; junction bases outside the gene matches: 14. The CDR3 DNA sequence: TGTGCCAGTAGTATTTGGGGGGACAGGGCGACTATCGCTGAAGCTTTCTTT. Encoded protein: CASSIWGDRATIAEAFF.

The chain employs TRBV27 and TRBJ1-5, with 7 bases identical to TRBD1. J gave up 7 bases and V 7 bases, and 7 bases lay outside the gene matches. CDR1 is MNHEY and CDR2 is SMNVEV in the germline V gene (reference sequence). The CDR3 extends over 13 amino acids. CDR3 loop: CASTHRGGQPQHF. In DNA, the CDR3 is TGTGCCAGCACCCACAGGGGCGGGCAGCCCCAGCATTTT.

This chain connects TRBV12-3 or TRBV12-4 to TRBJ2-2, with no clear D. The CDR3 totals 11 residues. The ends were cut back, 3 bases at V and 4 bases at J, with 0 bases in the middle. The CDR3 DNA sequence: TGTGCCAGCAGTTTCACCGGGGAGCTGTTTTTT. Amino acid sequence: CASSFTGELFF.

The chain links TRBV6-5 to TRBJ2-7, with D perhaps matching TRBD2 (5 bases). Trimming stripped 7 bases from V and 2 bases from J, with 15 bases between. This CDR3 is 14 amino acids long. Germline V gene sequence: CDR1 MNHEY, CDR2 SVGAGI. CDR3 sequence: CASNGAPGTYEQYF. The CDR3 DNA reads TGTGCCAGCAACGGAGCCCCGGGAACCTACGAGCAGTACTTC.

CDR3 amino acids: CASSTGFTGYTF. The CDR3, as DNA: TGTGCCAGCAGCACAGGGTTCACTGGCTACACCTTC. The chain uses TRBV6-5 and TRBJ1-2; TRBD1 might be the D (6 bases). CDR1 and CDR2 (germline): MNHEY, SVGAGI. The CDR3 is 12 amino acids. The V end lost 6 bases, the J end lost 7 bases, and 12 bases lay between the germline ends.

The chain combines TRBV2 with TRBJ2-3; D uncertain. Germline V lookup: CDR1 SNHLY, CDR2 FYNNEI. Trimming cost V 1 base and J 2 bases, with 7 bases left between them. The CDR3 has 14 amino acids. The CDR3 nucleotides read TGTGCCAGCAGTGAAGTGGCAGTCACAGATACGCAGTATTTT. This codes for CASSEVAVTDTQYF.

Here the CDR3 DNA reads TGTGCCAGTAAAATTAACGAGGCCGGTAGCAATCAGCCCCAGCATTTT. It codes for CASKINEAGSNQPQHF. This chain connects TRBV19 to TRBJ1-5; D gene uncertain. Per germline, CDR1 LNHDA and CDR2 SQIVND (reference sequence). The CDR3 extends over 16 amino acids. With 7 bases removed from V and 0 bases from J, the gap between germline ends came to 16 bases.

The chain joins TRBV14 to TRBJ1-2; unclear D gene. Germline V lookup: CDR1 SGHDN, CDR2 FVKESK. The CDR3 spans 14 residues. V dropped 1 base and J dropped 4 bases, with 10 bases sitting between them. The CDR3, as DNA: TGTGCCAGCAGCCAAGGTCGTTTCTTCTATGGCTACACCTTC. The encoded protein is CASSQGRFFYGYTF.